This T cell receptor (beta chain) was sequenced during a study of shared clonotypes between healthy human individuals. At the level of the study: The plates for each donor numbered three CD4 naive, three CD4 memory, two CD8 naive and one CD8 memory. Study results and caveats: With a handful of donors compared, 4% to 5% of naive CD4 clonotypes were shared.

Concerning this clone: What it binds is not known.

Assay used: immunoSEQ multiplex PCR; TCRdb lists only in-frame clones, some missing. The table shows about 1.5 million clones, with around 98% occurring only once. From germline, CDR1 is MDHEN and CDR2 SYDVKM. This CDR3 comprises 13 residues. Trimming removed 5 bases from V and 4 bases from J; junction bases left unmatched: 2. Sequencing was carried out using naive CD4+ T cells sorted from blood. Specified subset: CD45RA+ positively selected. The chain employs TRBV28 and TRBJ2-7; 10 positions match TRBD2. This sequence was found in a man younger than 45 in good health. The CDR3 sequence is CASSPSGRYEQYF. The CDR3 nucleotides are TGTGCCAGCAGTCCTAGCGGGAGATACGAGCAGTACTTC.